What follows are 15 T cell receptor beta chains derived from one specimen sequenced in a study of T cell clonality in common variable immunodeficiency (dated by TCRdb to between 2014 and 2017). The research as a whole found: CVID TCRbeta sequences were reported to have fewer deletions and N-nucleotide insertions and to lack highly modified clones with 13 or more V deletions.

The protocol used for the library was the immunoSEQ multiplex PCR assay. Imported from immuneACCESS, the table was reduced by TCRdb to in-frame sequences with V and J called. These copies leave out some clones; in studies compared against another copy, an unresolved V gene accounts for under half, and the cause of the remainder is not known. The sample features approximately 38,000 clones, and none is a singleton. The ten largest clones represent approximately 5.5% of the sample. The antigens of these receptors remain unknown. The sample comprised peripheral blood mononuclear cells. The source of these receptors is a human donor with common variable immunodeficiency.

This clone was counted many times. The CDR3 extends 3 residues past the end of the read, so its final part is completed from the germline J gene. The J gene is TRBJ2-1, the V gene TRBV19, with 7 bases that match TRBD2. The CDR3 loop spans 16 amino acids. V was pared by 3 bases and J by 6 bases, with 11 bases of the junction left unmatched. The germline V gene encodes CDR1 LNHDA and CDR2 SQIVND (reference sequence). The CDR3 region is CASSITGGSGRNEQFF. The sequenced part of the CDR3 DNA is TGTGCCAGTAGTATCACCGGCGGGAGTGGTCGCAATGAG. Combining the CDR3 with reference TRBV19 and TRBJ2-1 gives the whole variable domain DGGITQSPKYLFRKEGQNVTLSCEQNLNHDAMYWYRQDPGQGLRLIYYSQIVNDFQKGDIAEGYSVSREKKESFPLTVTSAQKNPTAFYLCASSITGGSGRNEQFFGPGTRLTVL.

With regard to this clone: The CDR3 is cut off 3 residues early in the read; its end comes from the germline J gene. The rearrangement joins TRBV11-2 to TRBJ2-5; TRBD1 aligns across 7 bases. Trimming cost V 4 bases and J 4 bases; bases outside gene matches: 6. CDR3 length: 14 residues. Germline V gene sequence: CDR1 SGHAT, CDR2 FQNNGV. The CDR3 protein is CASSSGAGGETQYF. The CDR3 bases that were read are TGTGCCAGCAGCTCAGGGGCAGGGGGAGAGACC.

Incomplete CDR3 DNA: TGCGCCAGCAGCTTGGGTACAGGGGCAGGGGCCAACGTC. This encodes CASSLGTGAGANV. The full CDR3 is CASSLGTGAGANVLTF. V and J are TRBV5-1 and TRBJ2-6; the match to TRBD1 covers 7 bases. The observed sequence ends 3 residues before the CDR3 terminus, with the missing tail filled in from the germline J gene. The CDR3 contains 16 residues. Unmatched junction bases numbered 4, after V lost 0 bases and J lost 4 bases. The germline V gene has CDR1 SGHRS and CDR2 YFSETQ.

This clone was seen at least ten times. The sequenced CDR3 bases are TGTGCCTGGAGCACCGGGACAATTAACACTGAA. This translates into CAWSTGTINTE. The whole CDR3 sequence reads CAWSTGTINTEAFF. The chain recombines TRBV30 with TRBJ1-1, with D perhaps TRBD1 (6 bases). Read data end 3 residues before the CDR3 end; the end is taken from the germline J gene. Trimming took 3 bases from V and 2 from J, leaving 13 bases between them. Looked up from germline, CDR1 is GTSNPN and CDR2 is SVGIG (reference sequence). There are 14 residues in the CDR3.

About this clone: The read halts 3 residues ahead of the CDR3 end, with the missing end drawn from the germline J gene. The chain links TRBV2 to TRBJ2-5; D gene uncertain. Germline assignment: CDR1 SNHLY and CDR2 FYNNEI. Trimming shortened V by 1 base and J by 5 bases, and 5 bases separated the two germline ends. There are 12 residues in the CDR3. CDR3 sequence reads: CASSEDRETQYF. The DNA read from the CDR3 is TGTGCCAGCAGTGAAGATCGGGAGACC. Together with reference TRBV2 and TRBJ2-5, the CDR3 gives the full variable domain: EPEVTQTPSHQVTQMGQEVILRCVPISNHLYFYWYRQILGQKVEFLVSFYNNEISEKSEIFDDQFSVERPDGSNFTLKIRSTKLEDSAMYFCASSEDRETQYFGPGTRLLVL.

The sample holds many counts of this clone. The CDR3 is cut off 3 residues early in the read; its end comes from the germline J gene. The chain is built from TRBV20-1 and TRBJ1-2; the D is unclear. Germline V CDR1 and CDR2: DFQATT, SNEGSKA (reference sequence). The V and J ends lost 3 bases and 6 bases respectively, with 17 bases between them. The CDR3 runs to 14 residues. CDR3 protein: CSARVIIAGDGYTF. The covered CDR3 bases are TGCAGTGCTAGGGTAATCATCGCCGGGGATGGC.

This clone has ten or more counts. Read sequence stops 3 residues before the CDR3 end, and the germline J gene provides the missing end. V is TRBV7-8 and J is TRBJ2-7; 9 bases align to TRBD2. V lost 6 bases to trimming and J lost 0 bases; unmatched junction nucleotides: 3. The V gene's germline CDR1 is SGHVS and CDR2 FQNEAQ. This CDR3 has 14 residues. CDR3 DNA (partial): TGTGCCAGCAGAACGGGACTAGCCTCCTACGAG. This codes for CASRTGLASYE. In full, the CDR3 reads CASRTGLASYEQYF.

As for this clone: Read sequence stops 3 residues before the CDR3 end, and the germline J gene provides the missing end. V gene TRBV2 combines with J gene TRBJ2-7, with TRBD2 matching 7 bases. CDR3 length: 17 amino acids. After removal of 1 base from V and 3 bases from J, the junction contained 12 bases not matched to a gene. CDR1 and CDR2 (germline): SNHLY, FYNNEI. The CDR3 bases that were read are TGTGCCAGCAGTGAAGGGGGCCCCAGCGGGAAAGTCTACGAG. Encoded protein: CASSEGGPSGKVYE. The entire CDR3 sequence reads CASSEGGPSGKVYEQYF.

Comments on this clone: The read comes to an end 3 residues before the CDR3 does, leaving the germline J gene to fill in the end. The chain recombines TRBV20-1 with TRBJ2-7; D may be TRBD1 (6 bases). V gave up 6 bases and J gave up 1 base, with 19 bases separating them. The CDR3 spans 15 residues. In germline, CDR1 is DFQATT, CDR2 SNEGSKA (reference sequence). The sequenced CDR3 bases are TGCAGTGCAAACCTCCTCCAGGACAGATCCTACGAG. It translates to CSANLLQDRSYE. The full-length CDR3 reads as CSANLLQDRSYEQYF.

This clone came up a few times. Coverage ceases 3 residues before the CDR3 finishes, and the germline J gene fills in the end. This chain links TRBV19 with TRBJ2-3; a possible D gene is TRBD2 (7 bases). Per the germline V gene, CDR1 is LNHDA and CDR2 is SQIVND (reference sequence). This CDR3 contains 15 residues. The V gene lost 7 bases and the J gene lost 5 bases, with 19 bases spanning the gap. Here the CDR3 reads CASTPGRGSKDTQYF. CDR3 DNA (partial): TGTGCCAGTACCCCTGGGAGGGGGTCTAAAGATACG.

This clone showed up many times. The read stops 3 residues short of the end of the CDR3; the missing end is completed from the germline J gene. The V and J genes are TRBV7-2 and TRBJ2-5; a possible D gene is TRBD2 (7 bases). V lost 0 bases, J lost 4 bases, and 9 bases lay in between. This CDR3 has 14 residues. Germline CDR1 is SGHTA and CDR2 is FQGNSA. The sequenced part of the CDR3 DNA is TGTGCCAGCAGCTTAGCGGGGGGGCGAGAGACC. This codes for CASSLAGGRET. The whole CDR3 protein reads CASSLAGGRETQYF. Supplemented by reference TRBV7-2 and TRBJ2-5, the full variable domain reads GAGVSQSPSNKVTEKGKDVELRCDPISGHTALYWYRQSLGQGLEFLIYFQGNSAPDKSGLPSDRFSAERTGGSVSTLTIQRTQQEDSAVYLCASSLAGGRETQYFGPGTRLLVL.

This clone was counted at least ten times. The read finishes 3 residues shy of the CDR3 end, and the germline J gene is used to complete it. This chain links TRBV4-1 with TRBJ2-7; D call uncertain. CDR3 length: 14 amino acids. Trimming stripped 1 base from V and 3 bases from J, with 10 bases between. Germline CDR1 MGHRA, CDR2 YSYEKL. The DNA read from the CDR3 is TGCGCCAGCAGCCAAGGTCAGTTCAGCTACGAG. As protein: CASSQGQFSYE. Given in full, the CDR3 is CASSQGQFSYEQYF.

This clone has at least ten counts. The DNA ends 3 residues before the CDR3 does, and the rest of the CDR3 is filled in from the germline J gene. The genes are TRBV7-8 and TRBJ1-1; D is unclear. The V gene's germline CDR1 is SGHVS and CDR2 FQNEAQ. The CDR3 loop spans 15 amino acids. Trimming shortened V by 1 base and J by 4 bases, and 13 bases separated the two germline ends. The sequenced part of the CDR3 DNA is TGTGCCAGCAGCTTAGTCCAGCCTGGCGGCACTGAA. Its translation is CASSLVQPGGTE. In full, the CDR3 reads CASSLVQPGGTEAFF.

Concerning this clone itself: The CDR3 extends 3 residues past the end of the read, so its final part is completed from the germline J gene. The chain carries TRBV11-3 and TRBJ2-7; D is possibly TRBD1 or TRBD2 (6 bases each). Germline CDR1 is SGHNT and CDR2 is YENEEA. V was trimmed by 1 base and J by 2 bases, leaving 12 bases between them. The CDR3 runs to 15 residues. The CDR3: CASSLGRGQTYEQYF. CDR3 bases read: TGTGCCAGCAGCTTAGGGAGGGGACAAACCTACGAG.

Concerning this clone itself: With the read ending 3 residues before the CDR3 end, the germline J gene is used to fill in that end. This chain links TRBV18 with TRBJ1-6, with 8 bases matching TRBD1. J gave up 7 bases and V 5 bases, and 7 bases lay outside the gene matches. This CDR3 has 15 residues. The germline V gene encodes CDR1 KGHSH and CDR2 LQKENI. CDR3 DNA (partial): TGTGCCAGCTCAATAACCGGGACAGGCAATTCACCC. Translation: CASSITGTGNSP. The whole CDR3 is CASSITGTGNSPLHF.